This record concerns one TCR beta chain sequence. PCR involved 60 Vbeta and 13 Jbeta primers. The table came from immunoSEQ multiplex PCR; TCRdb's copy has only in-frame clones and leaves some out. This sample has roughly 250,000 clones, with 75% to 85% found just once. The source of the sample is a study of cytomegalovirus exposure and HLA in healthy donors. Germline CDR1 reads MNHNY; CDR2 reads SVGAGI (reference sequence). V shed 1 base and J shed 2 bases, with 8 bases lying between them. The length of the CDR3 is 14 residues. Sequencing was carried out using PBMCs. The receptor's source is a girl aged 2 to 9 in good health and CMV-seronegative. J is TRBJ1-1 and V is TRBV6-6; D is ambiguous. This CDR3 reads CASSYYQVNTEAFF. CDR3 coding DNA: TGTGCCAGCAGTTACTACCAGGTTAACACTGAAGCTTTCTTT.